The 20 T cell receptor beta chains below come from one sample, sequenced in a study of blood T cell repertoires in COVID-19. The assay was immunoSEQ multiplex PCR, and TCRdb's table has in-frame clones only and misses some. There are fewer than 250,000 clones in the sample; over 80% occur only once, and 5.5% to 7.5% lies in the top ten. The source material was peripheral blood. The receptors derive from a woman aged 55-70 years with active or convalescent COVID-19.

J is TRBJ2-2 and V is TRBV27, with TRBD1 matching over 7 bases. There are 17 residues in the CDR3. After removal of 6 bases from V and 4 bases from J, the junction contained 14 bases not matched to a gene. Germline lookup yields CDR1 MNHEY and CDR2 SMNVEV (reference sequence). CDR3 residues: CASRPSRQGVPTGELFF. CDR3 sequence (DNA): TGTGCCAGCAGACCCTCAAGGCAGGGGGTCCCCACCGGGGAGCTGTTTTTT.

The chain combines TRBV19 with TRBJ2-1; 14 positions match TRBD2. The germline V gene encodes CDR1 LNHDA and CDR2 SQIVND (reference sequence). CDR3 size: 19 residues. V lost 7 bases to trimming and J lost 0 bases; unmatched junction nucleotides: 11. CDR3 coding DNA: TGTGCCAGTAACCCCAATAGACTAGCGGGGGGGAGCTCCTACAATGAGCAGTTCTTC. Translation: CASNPNRLAGGSSYNEQFF.

The genes are TRBV10-2 and TRBJ2-3, with TRBD2 as a possible D gene (6 bases). Trimming removed 7 bases at V and 2 bases at J, with 19 bases between. Per germline, CDR1 WSHSY and CDR2 SAAADI. The CDR3 is 16 residues long. The CDR3 coding sequence is TGCGCCAGCACCCGGAGTGGTAGCGGTTTCACAGATACGCAGTATTTT. Its translation is CASTRSGSGFTDTQYF.

The J gene is TRBJ2-1, the V gene TRBV5-4, with D possibly being TRBD1 (5 bases). The CDR3 covers 14 residues. Germline V CDR1 and CDR2: SGHNT, YYREEE (reference sequence). Trimming left V 2 bases short and J 5 bases short, with 11 bases between. This CDR3 reads CASSFRDRDNEQFF. In DNA, the CDR3 is TGTGCCAGCAGCTTCCGTGACAGAGACAATGAGCAGTTCTTC.

J is TRBJ1-1 and V is TRBV7-3, with 7 nucleotides matching TRBD1. V lost 5 bases and J lost 4; bases outside the gene matches: 4. This CDR3 region has 13 residues. Germline values: CDR1 SGHTA, CDR2 FQGTGA. CDR3 nucleotides: TGTGCCAGCAGCGCCACAGGGGCCACTGAAGCTTTCTTT. It specifies CASSATGATEAFF.

V usage is TRBV5-5 and J usage is TRBJ2-1; TRBD2 matches 14 bases. Germline CDR1 SGHKS, CDR2 YYEKEE (reference sequence). Trimming cost V 4 bases and J 6 bases; bases outside gene matches: 12. This CDR3 spans 18 amino acids. The CDR3 coding sequence is TGTGCCAGCAGCCAACCGGGACTAGCGGGAGTCGTGGGCAATGAGCAGTTCTTC. Residues: CASSQPGLAGVVGNEQFF.

This clone was counted once. V usage is TRBV15 and J usage is TRBJ1-4; D may be TRBD1 (5 bases). There are 17 residues in the CDR3. The V and J ends lost 0 bases and 0 bases respectively, with 11 bases between them. Germline V gene data show CDR1 as LNHNV and CDR2 as YYDKDF (reference sequence). CDR3 in amino acids: CATSRDGALATNEKLFF. CDR3 DNA: TGTGCCACCAGCAGAGATGGGGCACTTGCAACTAATGAAAAACTGTTTTTT.

This clone occurred once. The rearrangement links TRBV13 to TRBJ1-5, with D possibly TRBD1 on 5 matching bases. V lost 4 bases and J lost 9, with 22 bases in between. Germline CDR1 is PRHDT and CDR2 is FYEKMQ (reference sequence). This CDR3 region has 16 residues. CDR3 loop: CASSSRGGGSRGPQHF. As DNA, the CDR3 is TGTGCCAGCAGCTCACGAGGAGGAGGGTCGAGGGGGCCCCAGCATTTT. The full variable domain, with the rest looked up from reference TRBV13 and TRBJ1-5, is AAGVIQSPRHLIKEKRETATLKCYPIPRHDTVYWYQQGPGQDPQFLISFYEKMQSDKGSIPDRFSAQQFSDYHSELNMSSLELGDSALYFCASSSRGGGSRGPQHFGDGTRLSIL.

The J gene is TRBJ1-1, the V gene TRBV7-9; D is unresolved. Trimming stripped 7 bases from V and 5 bases from J, with 17 bases between. The CDR3 spans 14 residues. CDR1 and CDR2 from the germline V gene are SEHNR and FQNEAQ (reference sequence). CDR3 DNA: TGTGCCAGCACCGTAGACCGGGGAGGTACTGAAGCTTTCTTT. Protein: CASTVDRGGTEAFF.

The rearrangement joins TRBV5-4 to TRBJ2-5; D is perhaps TRBD1 (5 bases). Trimming removed 4 bases from V and 5 bases from J, with 12 bases in between. CDR1 is SGHNT and CDR2 is YYREEE in the germline V gene (reference sequence). The CDR3 has 13 amino acids. CDR3 amino acids: CASSKTEAETQYF. The CDR3 coding sequence is TGTGCCAGCAGCAAGACAGAAGCTGAGACCCAGTACTTC.

The V gene is TRBV29-1, the J gene TRBJ2-2; TRBD1 matches at 8 bases. The CDR3 contains 13 residues. Germline-derived CDR1 and CDR2 are SQVTM and ANQGSEA. V lost 2 bases, J lost 6 bases, and 2 bases stayed unmatched. This CDR3 is CSVERTGSGELFF. The CDR3 region has the DNA TGCAGCGTTGAACGGACAGGGTCCGGGGAGCTGTTTTTT.

The chain couples TRBV6-6 to TRBJ1-2; 7 nucleotides line up with TRBD1. CDR1 is MNHNY, CDR2 SVGAGI, per germline (reference sequence). V was pared by 0 bases and J by 7 bases, with 8 bases of the junction left unmatched. The CDR3 covers 15 residues. In DNA form, the CDR3 reads TGTGCCAGCAGTTACTCTAGTCAAGGGGGCATTGGCTACACCTTC. It translates to CASSYSSQGGIGYTF.

The chain has TRBV7-2 and TRBJ2-7; 9 nucleotides line up with TRBD1. Per germline, CDR1 SGHTA and CDR2 FQGNSA. J lost 1 base, V lost 5 bases, and 9 bases had no gene match. There are 16 residues in the CDR3. Here the CDR3 reads CASSAPGTGNSYEQYF. The CDR3 coding sequence is TGTGCCAGCAGCGCCCCCGGGACAGGGAATTCCTACGAGCAGTACTTC.

This chain uses TRBV5-8 with TRBJ2-3, with D unresolved. The CDR3 is 18 amino acids. V lost 0 bases and J 0 bases, leaving 17 bases between the germline ends. The germline V gene encodes CDR1 SGHTS and CDR2 YDEGEE. CDR3 sequence (DNA): TGTGCCAGCAGCTTGGTATTCGCATTACGCCTAAGCACAGATACGCAGTATTTT. It specifies CASSLVFALRLSTDTQYF.

V and J are TRBV5-1 and TRBJ2-6, with 8 bases aligning to TRBD1. V dropped 1 base and J dropped 0; count of bases not matched to a gene: 9. Per the germline V gene, CDR1 is SGHRS and CDR2 is YFSETQ. The CDR3 runs 19 residues. This CDR3 reads CASSLRRGQGSSGANVLTF. For the CDR3, the DNA is TGCGCCAGCAGCTTGAGAAGAGGACAGGGCAGCTCTGGGGCCAACGTCCTGACTTTC.

This clone appeared a few times. V is TRBV2 and J is TRBJ1-2, with 8 bases aligning to TRBD1. The CDR3 runs 16 residues. Germline V CDR1 and CDR2: SNHLY, FYNNEI. J gave up 7 bases and V 3 bases, and 13 bases lay outside the gene matches. DNA of the CDR3: TGTGCCAGCAGTGATTTTTTCGGACAGGGAGTATTTGGCTACACCTTC. Protein product: CASSDFFGQGVFGYTF.

This rearrangement joins TRBV5-5 to TRBJ1-1, with TRBD1 matching 7 bases. This CDR3 contains 19 residues. Germline values: CDR1 SGHKS, CDR2 YYEKEE (reference sequence). The trim removed 4 bases at V and 1 base at J, leaving 19 bases unmatched. The CDR3 loop reads CASSLGRPTRGQRNTEAFF. For the CDR3, the DNA is TGTGCCAGCAGCCTCGGTAGACCGACCCGGGGACAGAGGAACACTGAAGCTTTCTTT.

The J gene is TRBJ1-3, the V gene TRBV28; no clear D gene. The ends were cut back, 1 base at V and 0 bases at J, with 7 bases in the middle. CDR1 and CDR2 from the germline V gene are MDHEN and SYDVKM. There are 15 residues in the CDR3. The chain's CDR3 is CASSLLPGSGNTIYF. The CDR3 DNA reads TGTGCCAGCAGTTTATTGCCGGGCTCTGGAAACACCATATATTTT.

This chain connects TRBV19 to TRBJ1-1, with a weak D call TRBD1 (6 bases). CDR3 length: 11 residues. Germline assignment: CDR1 LNHDA and CDR2 SQIVND (reference sequence). The V gene lost 5 bases and the J gene lost 8 bases, with 9 bases spanning the gap. This CDR3 reads CASSADREAFF. Here the CDR3 DNA reads TGTGCCAGTAGTGCCGACAGGGAAGCTTTCTTT.

The chain is built from TRBV4-1 and TRBJ1-3; weak D call: TRBD1 (5 bases). The CDR3 runs to 16 residues. Looked up from germline, CDR1 is MGHRA and CDR2 is YSYEKL. The germline V and J ends were trimmed by 4 bases and 0 bases, with 13 bases remaining between them. CDR3 sequence (DNA): TGCGCCAGCAGCCTAGGAGGGGCGGACTCTGGAAACACCATATATTTT. Translated: CASSLGGADSGNTIYF.